A selection of T cell receptor beta chains follows, all from one sample in a study of blood T cell repertoires in COVID-19. Sequencing used immunoSEQ multiplex PCR; TCRdb keeps in-frame clones, though not all of them. The profile covers 100,000 to 120,000 clones, with approximately 90% appearing a single time and over 4% taken by the ten largest. Sequencing used peripheral blood. Every receptor here comes from a woman in her fifties or sixties with acute or convalescent COVID-19. Both conserved end residues are part of each CDR3. Fields, in order: clone size, D gene, J gene, V gene, CDR3 protein, CDR3 DNA. A D gene is named only where the DNA matches it firmly. Clone size is not always given. Where it is, it says once, few, many or a class for expanded clones.

clone_size: .
d_call: .
j_call: TRBJ1-2
v_call: TRBV7-3
cdr3_aa: CASSLRTPAGGYTF
cdr3_nt: TGTGCCAGCAGCTTAAGGACACCCGCAGGCGGCTACACCTTC

clone_size: .
d_call: TRBD1
j_call: TRBJ1-3
v_call: TRBV6-5
cdr3_aa: CASKQGARGNTIYF
cdr3_nt: TGTGCCAGCAAACAGGGGGCCCGCGGAAACACCATATATTTT

clone_size: .
d_call: .
j_call: TRBJ1-1
v_call: TRBV2
cdr3_aa: CASLGGAPPNTEAFF
cdr3_nt: TGTGCCAGCTTAGGGGGTGCGCCACCGAACACTGAAGCTTTCTTT

clone_size: .
d_call: .
j_call: TRBJ2-1
v_call: TRBV28
cdr3_aa: CASSLYPGVYNEQFF
cdr3_nt: TGTGCCAGCAGTTTATACCCGGGAGTCTACAATGAGCAGTTCTTC

clone_size: .
d_call: .
j_call: TRBJ1-2
v_call: TRBV11-2
cdr3_aa: CASSLDRGNYGYTF
cdr3_nt: TGTGCCAGCAGCTTAGACAGGGGAAACTATGGCTACACCTTC

clone_size: .
d_call: TRBD1
j_call: TRBJ2-5
v_call: TRBV2
cdr3_aa: CASSRRQGGGTQYF
cdr3_nt: TGTGCCAGCAGTCGCCGACAGGGCGGCGGGACCCAGTACTTC

clone_size: .
d_call: .
j_call: TRBJ1-2
v_call: TRBV18
cdr3_aa: CASSLEGLNYGYTF
cdr3_nt: TGTGCCAGCTCCCTCGAGGGACTTAACTATGGCTACACCTTC

clone_size: .
d_call: .
j_call: TRBJ2-1
v_call: TRBV4-1
cdr3_aa: CASSQGREGGRNEQFF
cdr3_nt: TGCGCCAGCAGCCAAGGGAGGGAAGGAGGTCGCAATGAGCAGTTCTTC

clone_size: .
d_call: TRBD2
j_call: TRBJ2-1
v_call: TRBV5-5
cdr3_aa: CASRWGEGIYNEQFF
cdr3_nt: TGTGCCAGCAGATGGGGGGAGGGCATATACAATGAGCAGTTCTTC

clone_size: few
d_call: .
j_call: TRBJ1-2
v_call: TRBV3-1/TRBV3-2
cdr3_aa: CASSQAGEGYGYTF
cdr3_nt: TGTGCCAGCAGCCAAGCAGGGGAGGGATATGGCTACACCTTC

clone_size: .
d_call: .
j_call: TRBJ2-3
v_call: TRBV3-1/TRBV3-2
cdr3_aa: CASSEGARRLDTQYF
cdr3_nt: TGTGCCAGCAGCGAAGGGGCGCGACGTTTGGATACGCAGTATTTT

clone_size: .
d_call: TRBD1
j_call: TRBJ1-2
v_call: TRBV4-1
cdr3_aa: CASSQTPIPQGADYGYTF
cdr3_nt: TGCGCCAGCAGCCAAACCCCCATACCACAGGGGGCTGACTATGGCTACACCTTC

clone_size: .
d_call: .
j_call: TRBJ2-7
v_call: TRBV5-1
cdr3_aa: CASSARSVIDEQYF
cdr3_nt: TGCGCCAGCAGCGCCCGATCGGTCATTGACGAGCAGTACTTC